The rows below give T cell receptor beta chains drawn from one sample of a study of response to subunit inactivated influenza vaccine. TCRdb analysed the RT-PCR reads with MiXCR anew, one entry per CDR3 protein. The table has about 800,000 distinct CDR3 sequences, roughly 20% seen once. Sequences were derived from PBMCs from blood, sampled more than 4 days after vaccination. These receptors were taken from a man between 50 and 59 years old who received an inactivated influenza vaccine. The CDR3 runs from the conserved cysteine through the conserved F or W. A D gene is named only where the DNA matches it firmly. The size of a clone is reported for some rows only, either as once, few or many, or as a class for expanded clones.

j_call,v_call,d_call,clone_size,cdr3_aa,cdr3_nt
TRBJ2-3,TRBV5-1,TRBD1,.,CASSPDRLGDTQYF,TGCGCCAGCAGCCCGGACAGGTTGGGAGATACGCAGTATTTT
TRBJ2-1,TRBV25-1,.,.,CASSELGEQFF,TGTGCCAGCAGTGAATTAGGTGAGCAGTTCTTC
TRBJ2-7,TRBV27,TRBD1,.,CASRAGQGSYEQYF,TGTGCCAGCAGAGCCGGACAGGGGAGCTACGAGCAGTACTTC
TRBJ1-2,TRBV10-3,.,.,CAIKGQFNYGYTF,TGTGCCATCAAAGGGCAGTTTAACTATGGCTACACCTTC
TRBJ1-1,TRBV6-6,.,.,CASGVNTEAFF,TGTGCCAGCGGGGTGAACACTGAAGCTTTCTTT
TRBJ2-1,TRBV20-1,TRBD2,many,CSATRGGRTWEQFF,TGCAGTGCCACCAGGGGCGGGAGGACCTGGGAGCAGTTCTTC
TRBJ2-1,TRBV7-2,.,many,CASSLDTYNEQFF,TGTGCCAGCAGCTTAGACACCTACAATGAGCAGTTCTTC
TRBJ1-1,TRBV5-1,.,few,CASSLASRTEAFF,TGCGCCAGCAGCTTGGCTTCTAGGACTGAAGCTTTCTTT
TRBJ1-2,TRBV20-1,.,.,CSASQLSARSGYGYTF,TGCAGTGCTAGCCAACTATCGGCCCGCAGCGGCTATGGCTACACCTTC
TRBJ2-7,TRBV28,.,few,CASSRALTPYEQYF,TGTGCCAGCAGCCGAGCTCTGACCCCCTACGAGCAGTACTTC
TRBJ2-6,TRBV9,.,.,CASSPRGSSSGANVLTF,TGTGCCAGCAGCCCCCGAGGGAGTTCCTCTGGGGCCAACGTCCTGACTTTC
TRBJ2-7,TRBV9,TRBD2,few,CASSVGLAGPSVNYEQYF,TGTGCCAGCAGCGTCGGACTAGCGGGACCGTCCGTTAACTACGAGCAGTACTTC
TRBJ2-1,TRBV4-3,TRBD2,few,CASSRDYYNEQFF,TGCGCCAGCAGCAGGGACTACTACAATGAGCAGTTCTTC
TRBJ2-1,TRBV20-1,.,.,CSARGQGLYNEQFF,TGCAGTGCTAGGGGCCAGGGACTCTACAATGAGCAGTTCTTC
TRBJ2-7,TRBV9,TRBD2,few,CASSTSSGGWDEQYF,TGTGCCAGCAGCACTTCCAGCGGGGGGTGGGACGAGCAGTACTTC
TRBJ2-1,TRBV20-1,.,many,CSAIGGVGDEQFF,TGCAGTGCTATCGGCGGGGTGGGCGATGAGCAGTTCTTC
TRBJ2-7,TRBV4-2,.,few,CASSQERGEYEQYF,TGTGCCAGCAGCCAAGAGCGGGGAGAGTACGAGCAGTACTTC
TRBJ2-6,TRBV27,TRBD1,.,CASSPETGALGGANVLTF,TGTGCCAGCAGTCCGGAGACAGGGGCCCTAGGAGGGGCCAACGTCCTGACTTTC
TRBJ2-7,TRBV20-1,.,few,CSASSRTKSFEQYF,TGCAGTGCTAGTTCGAGAACTAAGAGCTTCGAGCAGTACTTC
TRBJ1-2,TRBV29-1,.,many,CSVEDQRGYGYTF,TGCAGCGTTGAAGATCAAAGAGGGTATGGCTACACCTTC
TRBJ2-3,TRBV28,.,.,CASSFLSGTDTQYF,TGTGCCAGCAGTTTCCTTAGCGGCACAGATACGCAGTATTTT
TRBJ2-1,TRBV28,TRBD2,.,CASSSSGGASDNEQFF,TGTGCCAGCAGTTCTAGCGGGGGGGCCTCTGACAATGAGCAGTTCTTC
TRBJ2-5,TRBV20-1,.,few,CSARVVGKGSETQYF,TGCAGTGCTAGAGTTGTAGGGAAGGGGTCAGAGACCCAGTACTTC
TRBJ2-3,TRBV27,TRBD2,.,CASSPSGGKDTQYF,TGTGCCAGCAGCCCTAGCGGGGGTAAAGATACGCAGTATTTT
TRBJ2-4,TRBV27,.,.,CASQASLAKNIQYF,TGTGCCAGTCAAGCGTCTCTAGCCAAAAACATTCAGTACTTC
TRBJ2-6,TRBV7-9,.,.,CASSPTRGGANVLTF,TGTGCCAGCAGTCCAACCCGTGGCGGGGCCAACGTCCTGACTTTC
TRBJ2-3,TRBV9,.,.,CASSPRGGASTDTQYF,TGTGCCAGCAGCCCCCGAGGGGGGGCTAGCACAGATACGCAGTATTTT
TRBJ2-5,TRBV5-1,TRBD2,.,CASSLRASGGTETQYF,TGCGCCAGCAGCTTACGGGCTAGCGGGGGCACTGAGACCCAGTACTTC
TRBJ2-5,TRBV5-8,.,.,CASSLITVLSPQYF,TGTGCCAGCAGCTTGATTACAGTTTTATCGCCCCAGTACTTC
TRBJ2-3,TRBV27,TRBD2,.,CASSLSSGRASYTQYF,TGTGCCAGCAGTTTATCGAGCGGGAGGGCCTCGTATACGCAGTATTTT
TRBJ2-5,TRBV20-1,.,many,CSASPNQETQYF,TGCAGTGCTAGCCCAAACCAAGAGACCCAGTACTTC
TRBJ2-1,TRBV7-9,.,few,CASSHRTEIVGNEQFF,TGTGCCAGCAGCCATCGGACAGAAATCGTGGGGAATGAGCAGTTCTTC
TRBJ2-1,TRBV12-3/TRBV12-4,.,few,CASSTSWLLRDEQFF,TGTGCCAGCAGTACCAGTTGGCTCCTCAGGGATGAGCAGTTCTTC
TRBJ2-3,TRBV2,.,few,CASSELQHRPSDTQYF,TGTGCCAGCAGTGAACTACAGCACCGACCATCAGATACGCAGTATTTT
TRBJ2-7,TRBV5-6,TRBD1,few,CASSNLKGQIYEQYF,TGTGCCAGCAGCAATTTAAAGGGACAGATCTACGAGCAGTACTTC
TRBJ2-1,TRBV9,.,few,CASSQGLRDEQFF,TGTGCCAGCAGCCAGGGCCTTAGGGATGAGCAGTTCTTC
TRBJ2-5,TRBV11-2,TRBD1,.,CASSLSDRAETQYF,TGTGCCAGCAGCTTGTCGGACAGGGCGGAGACCCAGTACTTC
TRBJ2-5,TRBV20-1,TRBD1,few,CSARPGQIKETQYF,TGCAGTGCTAGACCGGGACAGATAAAAGAGACCCAGTACTTC
TRBJ2-1,TRBV4-1,TRBD1,many,CASSGKTGTGGHEQFF,TGCGCCAGCAGCGGAAAGACCGGGACAGGGGGCCATGAGCAGTTCTTC
TRBJ2-3,TRBV24-1,TRBD1,.,CATSPLPGQGPTDTQYF,TGTGCCACCAGTCCCCTTCCGGGACAGGGACCCACAGATACGCAGTATTTT
TRBJ2-1,TRBV24-1,.,.,CATSAQGYNEQFF,TGTGCCACCAGCGCACAGGGCTACAATGAGCAGTTCTTC
TRBJ2-5,TRBV29-1,.,few,CSVTLETQYF,TGCAGCGTTACTTTGGAGACCCAGTACTTC
TRBJ2-7,TRBV3-1,.,.,CASSQAAAYEQYF,TGTGCCAGCAGCCAAGCTGCAGCCTACGAGCAGTACTTC
TRBJ1-4,TRBV12-3/TRBV12-4,.,few,CASSLHRSYEKLFF,TGTGCCAGCAGTTTGCATCGGTCCTATGAAAAACTGTTTTTT
TRBJ2-1,TRBV7-2,TRBD2,once,CASSLGTSGISEQFF,TGTGCCAGCAGCTTAGGGACTAGCGGGATCAGTGAGCAGTTCTTC
TRBJ2-7,TRBV20-1,TRBD2,.,CSATVAGPGYEQYF,TGCAGTGCTACCGTAGCGGGGCCGGGCTACGAGCAGTACTTC
TRBJ2-1,TRBV6-5,.,.,CASSYRGKLFF,TGTGCCAGCAGTTACCGGGGGAAGTTGTTCTTC
TRBJ2-7,TRBV15,.,many,CATSKQEGPREQYF,TGTGCCACCAGCAAGCAGGAGGGCCCTCGGGAGCAGTACTTC
TRBJ2-5,TRBV5-1,.,.,CASSLVRQSGETQYF,TGCGCCAGCAGCTTGGTGCGACAGTCCGGCGAGACCCAGTACTTC
TRBJ1-1,TRBV7-9,.,few,CASSLQGMGDTEAFF,TGTGCCAGCAGCTTACAGGGGATGGGCGACACTGAAGCTTTCTTT
TRBJ2-2,TRBV10-3,TRBD2,.,CAIGGVAGERTGELFF,TGTGCCATCGGGGGGGTCGCGGGAGAGAGGACCGGGGAGCTGTTTTTT
TRBJ2-5,TRBV20-1,TRBD2,many,CSATKREGRETQYF,TGCAGTGCAACCAAGCGGGAGGGCCGCGAGACCCAGTACTTC
TRBJ2-5,TRBV9,.,.,CASSVAPNQETQYF,TGTGCCAGCAGCGTAGCTCCGAACCAAGAGACCCAGTACTTC
TRBJ2-5,TRBV29-1,.,few,CSVPDLLAAQETQYF,TGCAGCGTCCCTGACCTTCTAGCAGCCCAAGAGACCCAGTACTTC
TRBJ2-5,TRBV12-3/TRBV12-4,.,few,CASSLEGLKAETQYF,TGTGCCAGCAGTTTAGAGGGACTCAAAGCGGAGACCCAGTACTTC
TRBJ2-3,TRBV6-1,.,few,CASSEMSGTDTQYF,TGTGCCAGCAGTGAAATGTCAGGTACAGATACGCAGTATTTT
TRBJ2-7,TRBV10-3,TRBD1,few,CANRGQGNYEQYF,TGTGCCAACAGAGGACAGGGCAACTACGAGCAGTACTTC
TRBJ1-4,TRBV15,.,.,CATSITGAGEKLFF,TGTGCCACCAGTATTACGGGGGCGGGAGAAAAACTGTTTTTT